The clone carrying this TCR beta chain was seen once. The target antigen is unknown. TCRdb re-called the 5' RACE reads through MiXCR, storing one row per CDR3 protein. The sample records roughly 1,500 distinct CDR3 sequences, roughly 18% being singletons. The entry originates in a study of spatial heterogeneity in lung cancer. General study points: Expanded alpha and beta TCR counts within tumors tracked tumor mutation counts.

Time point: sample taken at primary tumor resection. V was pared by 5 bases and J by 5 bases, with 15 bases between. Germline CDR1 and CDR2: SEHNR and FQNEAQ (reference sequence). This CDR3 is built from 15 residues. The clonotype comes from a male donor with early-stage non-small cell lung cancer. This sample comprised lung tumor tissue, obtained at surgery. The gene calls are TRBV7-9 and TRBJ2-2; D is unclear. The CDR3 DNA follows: TGTGCCAGCAGCCAGGTCGAGATCGGGACCGGGGAGCTGTTTTTT. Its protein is CASSQVEIGTGELFF. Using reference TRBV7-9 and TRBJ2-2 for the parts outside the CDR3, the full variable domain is DTGVSQNPRHKITKRGQNVTFRCDPISEHNRLYWYRQTLGQGPEFLTYFQNEAQLEKSRLLSDRFSAERPKGSFSTLEIQRTEQGDSAMYLCASSQVEIGTGELFFGEGSRLTVL.